A single sample is the source of the 25 T cell receptor beta chains below, sequenced in a study of shared clonotypes between healthy human individuals. Method: immunoSEQ multiplex PCR; TCRdb's copy keeps in-frame clones and lacks some. This sample has 950,000 to 1,100,000 clones, with about 84% found just once. Sequencing input: memory CD4+ T cells from PBMCs. Noted subset: CD45RA-negative fraction. Source of these receptors: a man younger than 30 in good health. Some clones in this sample may be carry-over from other donors' samples.

The chain recombines TRBV6-6 with TRBJ1-5; a possible D gene is TRBD1 (6 bases). Germline assignment: CDR1 MNHNY and CDR2 SVGAGI (reference sequence). The V gene lost 6 bases and the J gene lost 3 bases, with 12 bases spanning the gap. This CDR3 has 14 residues. CDR3 loop: CASSLGQFNQPQHF. CDR3 DNA: TGTGCCAGCAGCCTCGGACAGTTCAATCAGCCCCAGCATTTT.

The gene calls are TRBV7-8 and TRBJ2-7, with 16 bases matching TRBD2. The germline CDR1 and CDR2 sequences are SGHVS and FQNEAQ. Trimming at V came to 3 bases and at J to 5 bases, leaving 4 bases not matched to a gene. CDR3 size: 16 residues. The CDR3 here is CASSLGLAGGRDEQYF. The CDR3 DNA reads as TGTGCCAGCAGCTTGGGACTAGCGGGAGGGCGGGACGAGCAGTACTTC.

The chain combines TRBV6-6 with TRBJ2-1, with D perhaps matching TRBD2 (6 bases). Germline CDR1 is MNHNY and CDR2 is SVGAGI (reference sequence). CDR3 length: 14 amino acids. V lost 5 bases and J 4 bases, leaving 12 bases between the germline ends. The CDR3 sequence: CASSPGLSYNEQFF. Here the CDR3 DNA reads TGTGCCAGCAGTCCGGGACTCTCTTACAATGAGCAGTTCTTC.

Points on this clone: Other nucleotide sequences in the sample specify the same CDR3. The CDR3 sequence is CASSPGGSTDTQYF. Written as DNA, the CDR3 is TGCGCCAGCAGCCCTGGGGGTAGCACAGATACGCAGTATTTT. This chain connects TRBV5-1 to TRBJ2-3; perhaps D is TRBD1 or TRBD2 (5 bases each). The CDR3 consists of 14 residues. The ends were cut back, 4 bases at V and 0 bases at J, with 9 bases in the middle. CDR1 and CDR2 (germline): SGHRS, YFSETQ.

V usage is TRBV7-2 and J usage is TRBJ2-3; perhaps TRBD2 as D (6 bases). The germline V gene encodes CDR1 SGHTA and CDR2 FQGNSA. The CDR3 runs to 13 residues. The V end was cut by 4 bases, the J end by 6 bases, with 11 bases between. CDR3 residues: CASSSAGWDTQYF. CDR3 DNA: TGTGCCAGCAGCTCCGCGGGGTGGGATACGCAGTATTTT.

V is TRBV5-1 and J is TRBJ2-6; D gene ambiguous. The CDR3 has 16 residues. Germline CDR1 reads SGHRS; CDR2 reads YFSETQ. V lost 1 base, J lost 4 bases, and 12 bases lay in between. The CDR3 sequence is CASSLPSEAGANVLTF. The CDR3 DNA sequence: TGCGCCAGCAGCTTGCCAAGCGAGGCGGGGGCCAACGTCCTGACTTTC.

V and J are TRBV25-1 and TRBJ2-1; 7 positions match TRBD1. The length of the CDR3 is 14 residues. With 4 bases clipped from V and 8 bases from J, the junction kept 8 bases outside the gene matches. Germline V gene sequence: CDR1 MGHDK, CDR2 SYGVNS. The CDR3 loop is CASSAEGALDEQFF. For the CDR3, the DNA is TGTGCCAGCAGTGCAGAGGGGGCTTTGGATGAGCAGTTCTTC.

The rearrangement links TRBV6-6 to TRBJ1-1; TRBD1 agrees at 7 bases. There are 14 residues in the CDR3. Germline-derived CDR1 and CDR2 are MNHNY and SVGAGI (reference sequence). V lost 0 bases to trimming and J lost 6 bases; unmatched junction nucleotides: 4. The CDR3 loop reads CASSYSKGAAEAFF. The CDR3 DNA follows: TGTGCCAGCAGTTACTCAAAGGGGGCTGCTGAAGCTTTCTTT.

This chain uses TRBV10-2 with TRBJ2-7, with D hard to call. Trimming left V 6 bases short and J 0 bases short, with 9 bases between. The length of the CDR3 is 13 residues. CDR1 WSHSY and CDR2 SAAADI come from the germline V gene. CDR3 region: CASSAYYSYEQYF. In DNA form, the CDR3 reads TGCGCCAGCAGCGCATACTACTCCTACGAGCAGTACTTC.

V and J are TRBV4-3 and TRBJ2-3; D gene ambiguous. Germline-derived CDR1 and CDR2 are LGHNA and YSLEER. The germline V and J ends were trimmed by 1 base and 6 bases, with 17 bases remaining between them. The CDR3 consists of 16 residues. CDR3 nucleotide sequence: TGCGCCAGCAGCCAAGCCGCCTCCCCACGACGGGATACGCAGTATTTT. Its translation is CASSQAASPRRDTQYF.

The chain combines TRBV28 with TRBJ2-2, with TRBD1 as a possible D gene (6 bases). Trimming left V 8 bases short and J 2 bases short, with 9 bases between. The CDR3 covers 13 residues. Germline CDR1 and CDR2: MDHEN and SYDVKM. CDR3 in amino acids: CASWGQNTGELFF. The DNA for the CDR3 is TGTGCCAGCTGGGGACAAAACACCGGGGAGCTGTTTTTT.

This clone was detected once. The CDR3: CASSLLSGSEYEQYF. The CDR3, as DNA: TGCGCCAGCAGCTTATTAAGCGGGAGTGAGTACGAGCAGTACTTC. The gene calls are TRBV5-1 and TRBJ2-7; 8 positions agree with TRBD2. The CDR3 totals 15 residues. Trimming took 2 bases from V and 4 from J; bases not matched to a gene: 8. Germline CDR1 reads SGHRS; CDR2 reads YFSETQ.

V is TRBV6-6 and J is TRBJ2-7, with TRBD2 matching 11 bases. Germline-derived CDR1 and CDR2 are MNHNY and SVGAGI (reference sequence). The J segment lost 3 bases and the V segment lost 6 bases, leaving 7 bases of the junction unmatched. The CDR3 runs 15 residues. This CDR3 reads CASSPRLAGFYEQYF. CDR3 coding DNA: TGTGCCAGCAGCCCTAGACTAGCGGGATTCTACGAGCAGTACTTC.

In its sample, this clone was seen a few times. The rearrangement joins TRBV6-5 to TRBJ1-5; maybe TRBD1 (5 bases). Germline-derived CDR1 and CDR2 are MNHEY and SVGAGI. CDR3 size: 15 residues. Between the trimmed V and J ends, which lost 2 bases and 2 bases, there was a span of 10 bases. This CDR3 is CASSYGRGGNQPQHF. CDR3 nucleotides: TGTGCCAGCAGTTACGGTAGGGGAGGCAATCAGCCCCAGCATTTT.

This clone was seen once. J is TRBJ2-5 and V is TRBV4-2; weak D call: TRBD2 (6 bases). V lost 5 bases and J lost 4, with 17 bases in between. Germline CDR1 LGHNA, CDR2 YNFKEQ. The CDR3 is made up of 15 amino acids. CDR3 DNA sequence: TGTGCCAGCAGCTCCCGGGACTCCCAGATAGAGACCCAGTACTTC. Translating it yields CASSSRDSQIETQYF.

This rearrangement joins TRBV7-2 to TRBJ2-1; maybe TRBD1 (6 bases). There are 14 residues in the CDR3. Germline CDR1 is SGHTA and CDR2 is FQGNSA. The ends were cut back, 2 bases at V and 8 bases at J, with 13 bases in the middle. CDR3 sequence (DNA): TGTGCCAGCAGCTTATCCGGACAGTTCTATGAGCAGTTCTTC. Amino acids: CASSLSGQFYEQFF.

This clone has a count of ten or more. The V call is TRBV15, the J call TRBJ1-1, with D uncertain. V lost 1 base and J 0 bases, leaving 3 bases between the germline ends. The CDR3 spans 13 residues. The germline V gene encodes CDR1 LNHNV and CDR2 YYDKDF (reference sequence). This chain's CDR3 is CATSRAVNTEAFF. The CDR3 DNA is TGTGCCACCAGCAGAGCGGTGAACACTGAAGCTTTCTTT.

This clone was found once. The chain links TRBV28 to TRBJ2-3; either TRBD1 or TRBD2 may supply D (5 bases each). Germline V gene data show CDR1 as MDHEN and CDR2 as SYDVKM. This CDR3 has 14 residues. V dropped 4 bases and J dropped 2 bases, with 10 bases sitting between them. The CDR3 sequence is CASSSGRPTDTQYF. The CDR3 DNA reads as TGTGCCAGCAGTTCGGGGCGGCCCACAGATACGCAGTATTTT.

This clone was counted once. This chain links TRBV4-2 with TRBJ1-4; the D gene is possibly TRBD1 (6 bases). Per the germline V gene, CDR1 is LGHNA and CDR2 is YNFKEQ. Between the trimmed V and J ends, which lost 0 bases and 1 base, there was a span of 15 bases. The CDR3 sequence is 18 residues long. Here the CDR3 DNA reads TGTGCCAGCAGCCAAGAGCCATTCGGACAGAAAACTAATGAAAAACTGTTTTTT. This translates into CASSQEPFGQKTNEKLFF.

This chain joins TRBV4-3 and TRBJ1-1; D is undetermined. From germline, CDR1 is LGHNA and CDR2 YSLEER. V lost 4 bases and J 2 bases, leaving 14 bases between the germline ends. This CDR3 spans 15 amino acids. CDR3 bases: TGCGCCAGCAGCCGCAAGGGAGCCGGCAACACTGAAGCTTTCTTT. It is translated as CASSRKGAGNTEAFF.

This chain links TRBV6-1 with TRBJ2-5; D gene uncertain. The CDR3 loop spans 12 amino acids. Germline V gene lookup returns CDR1 MNHNS and CDR2 SASEGT. Trimming took 2 bases from V and 1 from J, leaving 2 bases between them. CDR3 DNA: TGTGCCAGCAGTGAAATCCAAGAGACCCAGTACTTC. Protein: CASSEIQETQYF.

For the CDR3, the DNA is TGTGCCAGCAGTTTAACCCTCCCCGGGACGCTTTTCTTC. This sequence encodes CASSLTLPGTLFF. This chain connects TRBV27 to TRBJ2-1; either TRBD1 or TRBD2 may fit D (5 bases each). Germline V lookup: CDR1 MNHEY, CDR2 SMNVEV (reference sequence). The ends were cut back, 2 bases at V and 16 bases at J, with 18 bases in the middle. This CDR3 contains 13 residues.

CDR3 DNA sequence: TGCAGCGTGAGCGCGACAGTTTTTTCCTACAATGAGCAGTTCTTC. Encoded protein: CSVSATVFSYNEQFF. The rearrangement links TRBV29-1 to TRBJ2-1; a possible D gene is TRBD1 (5 bases). CDR1 is SQVTM and CDR2 is ANQGSEA in the germline V gene. This CDR3 has 15 residues. Trimming removed 6 bases from V and 1 base from J, with 16 bases in between.

This clone has just one count. CDR3 sequence reads: CASRPSGTIYTEAFF. The CDR3 region has the DNA TGTGCCAGTAGGCCCTCCGGGACAATCTACACTGAAGCTTTCTTT. This chain uses TRBV27 with TRBJ1-1; weak D call: TRBD1 (6 bases). Trimming removed 9 bases from V and 3 bases from J, with 20 bases in between. Germline CDR1 and CDR2: MNHEY and SMNVEV (reference sequence). This CDR3 region has 15 residues.

The chain joins TRBV9 to TRBJ2-5; D is perhaps TRBD2 (5 bases). Germline V gene data show CDR1 as SGDLS and CDR2 as YYNGEE. There are 15 residues in the CDR3. V lost 4 bases, J lost 0 bases, and 13 bases lay in between. DNA for the CDR3: TGTGCCAGCAGCTTTAGCGTCTCGTACCAAGAGACCCAGTACTTC. Protein sequence: CASSFSVSYQETQYF.